These T cell receptor beta chains were read from a single sample in a study of blood T cell repertoires in COVID-19. Clones were sequenced by immunoSEQ multiplex PCR, and TCRdb holds only the in-frame ones, with some missing. The sample yields about 340,000 clones, around 91% seen once. The sample consisted of peripheral blood. Receptor source: a woman aged 18-29 years who had recovered from COVID-19. Each CDR3 is given with its conserved first and last residue. Fields, in order: CDR3 protein, CDR3 DNA, clone size, D gene, V gene, J gene. The D gene is left open where the match is weak. A clone size is listed for some rows: how often the clone was seen (once, few, many), or a class if it is expanded.

CDR3 protein: CASSFTGEKGGELFF
CDR3 DNA: TGTGCCAGCAGCTTTACTGGGGAGAAGGGCGGGGAGCTGTTTTTT
clone size: once
D gene: -
V gene: TRBV5-4
J gene: TRBJ2-2

CDR3 protein: CASSLSWTQETQYF
CDR3 DNA: TGCGCCAGCAGCTTGTCGTGGACACAAGAGACCCAGTACTTC
clone size: -
D gene: -
V gene: TRBV5-1
J gene: TRBJ2-5

CDR3 protein: CASSFADRDNSNYGYTF
CDR3 DNA: TGTGCCAGCAGTTTTGCTGACCGGGACAACTCTAACTATGGCTACACCTTC
clone size: -
D gene: -
V gene: TRBV28
J gene: TRBJ1-2

CDR3 protein: CASRPGTSGTNEQFF
CDR3 DNA: TGTGCCAGCAGGCCCGGGACTAGCGGGACGAATGAGCAGTTCTTC
clone size: -
D gene: TRBD2
V gene: TRBV7-2
J gene: TRBJ2-1

CDR3 protein: CASSPRTSWGEQFF
CDR3 DNA: TGTGCCAGTAGTCCTCGGACTAGCTGGGGTGAGCAGTTCTTC
clone size: -
D gene: TRBD2
V gene: TRBV19
J gene: TRBJ2-1

CDR3 protein: CASKEGTGHYGYTF
CDR3 DNA: TGTGCCAGTAAGGAAGGGACAGGTCACTATGGCTACACCTTC
clone size: -
D gene: TRBD1
V gene: TRBV19
J gene: TRBJ1-2

CDR3 protein: CASSAPTSDEQFF
CDR3 DNA: TGTGCCAGCAGCGCCCCCACTAGCGATGAGCAGTTCTTC
clone size: -
D gene: TRBD2
V gene: TRBV5-4
J gene: TRBJ2-1

CDR3 protein: CASSLVWQGRRDEQFF
CDR3 DNA: TGTGCCAGCAGCTTAGTCTGGCAGGGGCGTAGGGATGAGCAGTTCTTC
clone size: -
D gene: -
V gene: TRBV11-2
J gene: TRBJ2-1

CDR3 protein: CASSSMGRGEQFF
CDR3 DNA: TGTGCCAGCAGTTCGATGGGGAGGGGGGAGCAGTTCTTC
clone size: -
D gene: -
V gene: TRBV6-2/TRBV6-3
J gene: TRBJ2-1

CDR3 protein: CASSGQRGANVLTF
CDR3 DNA: TGCGCCAGCAGCGGACAGCGTGGGGCCAACGTCCTGACTTTC
clone size: -
D gene: -
V gene: TRBV5-1
J gene: TRBJ2-6

CDR3 protein: CASSTPGQGANEQFF
CDR3 DNA: TGTGCCAGCAGCACCCCGGGACAGGGGGCCAATGAGCAGTTCTTC
clone size: -
D gene: TRBD1
V gene: TRBV7-2
J gene: TRBJ2-1

CDR3 protein: CAWSPGLGRSGYEQFF
CDR3 DNA: TGTGCCTGGAGTCCGGGACTGGGGCGATCGGGTTATGAGCAGTTCTTC
clone size: -
D gene: -
V gene: TRBV30
J gene: TRBJ2-1

CDR3 protein: CASSLVTSGMSEQFF
CDR3 DNA: TGCGCCAGCAGCTTGGTTACTAGCGGGATGAGTGAGCAGTTCTTC
clone size: -
D gene: TRBD2
V gene: TRBV5-1
J gene: TRBJ2-1

CDR3 protein: CASNKQGTDTQYF
CDR3 DNA: TGTGCCAGTAATAAACAGGGGACAGATACGCAGTATTTT
clone size: -
D gene: TRBD1
V gene: TRBV19
J gene: TRBJ2-3

CDR3 protein: CASRLPGGGTEAFF
CDR3 DNA: TGTGCCAGCAGACTGCCCGGGGGTGGCACTGAAGCTTTCTTT
clone size: -
D gene: -
V gene: TRBV7-2
J gene: TRBJ1-1

CDR3 protein: CSEVNSSYNEQFF
CDR3 DNA: TGCAGCGAGGTCAACAGCTCCTACAATGAGCAGTTCTTC
clone size: once
D gene: -
V gene: TRBV29-1
J gene: TRBJ2-1

CDR3 protein: CASSQDGGSHNSPLHF
CDR3 DNA: TGTGCCAGCAGCCAAGATGGCGGGTCCCACAATTCACCCCTCCACTTT
clone size: -
D gene: -
V gene: TRBV3-1/TRBV3-2
J gene: TRBJ1-6

CDR3 protein: CASSLVGRVGTDTQYF
CDR3 DNA: TGCGCCAGCAGCTTGGTCGGGAGGGTCGGAACAGATACGCAGTATTTT
clone size: -
D gene: TRBD2
V gene: TRBV5-1
J gene: TRBJ2-3

CDR3 protein: CASSSGLAGGHDTGELFF
CDR3 DNA: TGCGCCAGCAGCTCGGGACTAGCGGGAGGGCATGACACCGGGGAGCTGTTTTTT
clone size: -
D gene: TRBD2
V gene: TRBV4-3
J gene: TRBJ2-2

CDR3 protein: CASSSGTSGRAVWTQYF
CDR3 DNA: TGCGCCAGCAGCTCCGGGACTAGCGGGAGGGCCGTGTGGACGCAGTATTTT
clone size: -
D gene: TRBD2
V gene: TRBV5-1
J gene: TRBJ2-3

CDR3 protein: CASSPWTSGSRDEQFF
CDR3 DNA: TGCGCCAGCAGCCCCTGGACTAGCGGGAGTAGGGATGAGCAGTTCTTC
clone size: -
D gene: TRBD2
V gene: TRBV5-1
J gene: TRBJ2-1

CDR3 protein: CASSYRRRDTRNNSPLHF
CDR3 DNA: TGTGCCAGCAGTTACCGACGCCGGGACACAAGGAATAATTCACCCCTCCACTTT
clone size: -
D gene: -
V gene: TRBV27
J gene: TRBJ1-6

CDR3 protein: CAISDPAVSTDTQYF
CDR3 DNA: TGTGCCATCAGTGACCCAGCGGTCAGCACAGATACGCAGTATTTT
clone size: -
D gene: -
V gene: TRBV10-3
J gene: TRBJ2-3

CDR3 protein: CASTPAGGGDTQYF
CDR3 DNA: TGTGCCAGCACCCCCGCCGGGGGGGGAGATACGCAGTATTTT
clone size: -
D gene: TRBD2
V gene: TRBV9
J gene: TRBJ2-3

CDR3 protein: CASSLVTSGNTGELFF
CDR3 DNA: TGCGCCAGCAGCTTGGTGACTAGCGGCAACACCGGGGAGCTGTTTTTT
clone size: -
D gene: TRBD2
V gene: TRBV5-1
J gene: TRBJ2-2

CDR3 protein: CASGSGAGGWNEQFF
CDR3 DNA: TGTGCCAGCGGGTCGGGAGCGGGAGGTTGGAATGAGCAGTTCTTC
clone size: -
D gene: TRBD2
V gene: TRBV27
J gene: TRBJ2-1

CDR3 protein: CASSKVTQGLYGYTF
CDR3 DNA: TGTGCCAGCAGCAAAGTAACACAGGGTCTTTATGGCTACACCTTC
clone size: once
D gene: -
V gene: TRBV21-1
J gene: TRBJ1-2

CDR3 protein: CASSAQDRANTEAFF
CDR3 DNA: TGTGCCAGCAGTGCCCAGGACAGAGCGAACACTGAAGCTTTCTTT
clone size: -
D gene: -
V gene: TRBV25-1
J gene: TRBJ1-1

CDR3 protein: CASSQKTDIGELFF
CDR3 DNA: TGTGCCAGCTCACAAAAGACAGATATCGGGGAGCTGTTTTTT
clone size: -
D gene: -
V gene: TRBV18
J gene: TRBJ2-2

CDR3 protein: CASSLVGAGSSGANVLTF
CDR3 DNA: TGTGCCAGCAGCTTAGTAGGGGCTGGGTCCTCTGGGGCCAACGTCCTGACTTTC
clone size: -
D gene: -
V gene: TRBV11-3
J gene: TRBJ2-6

CDR3 protein: CASSISGRNTIYF
CDR3 DNA: TGTGCCAGTAGTATATCAGGGAGGAACACCATATATTTT
clone size: -
D gene: -
V gene: TRBV19
J gene: TRBJ1-3

CDR3 protein: CAISPGGGGYGYTF
CDR3 DNA: TGTGCCATCAGTCCAGGGGGCGGCGGTTATGGCTACACCTTC
clone size: -
D gene: TRBD1
V gene: TRBV10-3
J gene: TRBJ1-2

CDR3 protein: CASSPGDKGRKAFF
CDR3 DNA: TGTGCCAGCAGCCCGGGAGATAAGGGCCGAAAAGCTTTCTTT
clone size: once
D gene: -
V gene: TRBV7-9
J gene: TRBJ1-1

CDR3 protein: CASRLAGASQETQYF
CDR3 DNA: TGTGCCAGCAGACTAGCGGGAGCTTCCCAAGAGACCCAGTACTTC
clone size: -
D gene: TRBD2
V gene: TRBV6-5
J gene: TRBJ2-5

CDR3 protein: CASSQDPGGQGITTEAFF
CDR3 DNA: TGCGCCAGCAGCCAGGACCCTGGGGGACAGGGTATCACTACTGAAGCTTTCTTT
clone size: -
D gene: TRBD1
V gene: TRBV4-3
J gene: TRBJ1-1

CDR3 protein: CSVGISGRYEQFF
CDR3 DNA: TGCAGCGTTGGGATTAGCGGGAGGTATGAGCAGTTCTTC
clone size: -
D gene: TRBD2
V gene: TRBV29-1
J gene: TRBJ2-1

CDR3 protein: CASSSEGLAGPYNEQFF
CDR3 DNA: TGTGCCAGCAGCTCCGAGGGACTAGCGGGACCGTACAATGAGCAGTTCTTC
clone size: -
D gene: TRBD2
V gene: TRBV11-3
J gene: TRBJ2-1

CDR3 protein: CASSLGASGQETQYF
CDR3 DNA: TGTGCCAGCAGCTTAGGGGCTAGCGGGCAAGAGACCCAGTACTTC
clone size: -
D gene: TRBD2
V gene: TRBV7-7
J gene: TRBJ2-5